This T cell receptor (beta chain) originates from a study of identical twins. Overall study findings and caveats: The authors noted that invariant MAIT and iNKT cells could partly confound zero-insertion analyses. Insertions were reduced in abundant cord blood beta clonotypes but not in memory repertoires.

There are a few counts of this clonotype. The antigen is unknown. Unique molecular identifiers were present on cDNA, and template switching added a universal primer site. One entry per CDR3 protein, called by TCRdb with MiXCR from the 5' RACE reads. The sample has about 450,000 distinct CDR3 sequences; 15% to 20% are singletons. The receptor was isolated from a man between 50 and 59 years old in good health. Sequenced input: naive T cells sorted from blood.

The CDR3 is CSARDQGPKGSYEQYF. For the CDR3, the DNA is TGCAGTGCTAGAGATCAGGGGCCTAAGGGAAGCTACGAGCAGTACTTC. The genes are TRBV20-1 and TRBJ2-7; a weak D match, TRBD1 (6 bases). Germline V gene lookup returns CDR1 DFQATT and CDR2 SNEGSKA (reference sequence). V shed 0 bases and J shed 3 bases, with 18 bases lying between them. The CDR3 is made up of 16 amino acids.